A selection of T cell receptor beta chains follows, all from one sample in a study of human thymus T cells. Profiling relied on immunoSEQ multiplex PCR, and the TCRdb table lists in-frame clones only, not all of them. There are about 43,000 clones in the sample; 95% occur only once, and approximately 0.18% lies in the top ten. Input material: blood. These TCRs come from a girl younger than two with a congenital heart defect but otherwise immunologically healthy. The CDR3 runs from the conserved cysteine through the conserved F or W. A D gene is named only where the DNA matches it firmly. Expanded clones get a size class; other rows say once, few or many, or leave the size out.

j_call,v_call,clone_size,cdr3_length,d_call,cdr3_nt,cdr3_aa
TRBJ1-2,TRBV5-5,NA,18,NA,TGTGCCAGCAGCTTAATTCAATCGTGGGGACTCAGAAACTATGGCTACACCTTC,CASSLIQSWGLRNYGYTF
TRBJ1-2,TRBV9,NA,15,NA,TGTGCCAGCAGCGTCACACAGGAAGTCTTGGATGGCTACACCTTC,CASSVTQEVLDGYTF
TRBJ2-1,TRBV30,NA,13,TRBD2,TGTGCCGGCTTAGCGGGAATATACAATGAGCAGTTCTTC,CAGLAGIYNEQFF
TRBJ2-1,TRBV11-2,once,15,TRBD2,TGTGCCAGCAGCTTTACTAGCGGGAGTTGGGATGAGCAGTTCTTC,CASSFTSGSWDEQFF
TRBJ2-1,TRBV25-1,NA,18,TRBD2,TGTGCCAGCAGTGATTACAGGACTAGCGGGAGGGCCGTAGATGAGCAGTTCTTC,CASSDYRTSGRAVDEQFF
TRBJ1-1,TRBV19,few,12,NA,TGTGCCAGTAGTGCGGGGAGGAGAGAAGCTTTCTTT,CASSAGRREAFF
TRBJ2-5,TRBV18,NA,15,TRBD2,TGTGCCAGCTCACCCCTTCTAGCGGCCTGGGAGACCCAGTACTTC,CASSPLLAAWETQYF
TRBJ2-7,TRBV6-5,once,15,NA,TGTGCCAGCAGTTACTCGGCAGATCCGCCCCACGAGCAGTACTTC,CASSYSADPPHEQYF
TRBJ2-1,TRBV4-1,NA,19,TRBD2,TGCGCCAGCAGCCAAACGGACAGTACTAGCGGGAGACCCTACAATGAGCAGTTCTTC,CASSQTDSTSGRPYNEQFF
TRBJ2-4,TRBV5-4,NA,12,NA,TGTGCCAGCAGCGGAGGGGGCAACATTCAGTACTTC,CASSGGGNIQYF
TRBJ2-3,TRBV27,NA,14,TRBD2,TGTGCCAGCAGTATGACTAGCGCCTCAGATACGCAGTATTTT,CASSMTSASDTQYF
TRBJ2-1,TRBV2,NA,18,TRBD2,TGTGCCAGCAGTGATTTATTGAGCGGGAGGTACTCCTACAATGAGCAGTTCTTC,CASSDLLSGRYSYNEQFF
TRBJ2-1,TRBV4-3,NA,17,TRBD2,TGCGCCAGCAGCCAAGATAGTGAACTAGCGGGAGCAATTTCCAAGTTCTTC,CASSQDSELAGAISKFF
TRBJ2-1,TRBV6-1,NA,14,NA,TGTGCCAGCAGTGTTTGGCGGGCCGACAATGAGCAGTTCTTC,CASSVWRADNEQFF
TRBJ1-4,TRBV7-9,NA,14,TRBD1,TGTGCCAGCAGCTCGACAGGGCCAGAGGAAAAACTGTTTTTT,CASSSTGPEEKLFF
TRBJ2-7,TRBV6-1,NA,13,NA,TGTGCCCTTGAGGGGGAAAGGGCATACGAGCAGTACTTC,CALEGERAYEQYF
TRBJ2-3,TRBV4-2,NA,17,TRBD2,TGTGCCAGCAAACGGACTAGCGGGGGTACTAGCACAGATACGCAGTATTTT,CASKRTSGGTSTDTQYF
TRBJ2-1,TRBV11-2,NA,15,NA,TGTGCCAGCAGCTTGTTTGGCTCCGGGAATAATGAGCAGTTCTTC,CASSLFGSGNNEQFF
TRBJ1-5,TRBV6-5,NA,15,TRBD1,TGTGCCAGCAGGATACAGGGGAAGGGCAATCAGCCCCAGCATTTT,CASRIQGKGNQPQHF
TRBJ1-4,TRBV19,NA,15,TRBD1,TGTGCCAGTAGGGACACAGGGGAGTTTAATGAAAAACTGTTTTTT,CASRDTGEFNEKLFF
TRBJ2-2,TRBV7-2,NA,13,NA,TGTGCCAGCAGCGAAGGGCGCACCGGGGAGCTGTTTTTT,CASSEGRTGELFF
TRBJ1-2,TRBV19,NA,15,NA,TGTGCCAGTAGTATAGGGCAGGGAGGTAACTATGGCTACACCTTC,CASSIGQGGNYGYTF
TRBJ2-1,TRBV10-3,NA,15,NA,TGTGCCATCAGCAGCGACCGTAAAGGGGACAATGAGCAGTTCTTC,CAISSDRKGDNEQFF
TRBJ2-7,TRBV5-6,NA,16,NA,TGTGCCAGCAGCTTGTTCGGTGGGGCCCTCTCCTACGAGCAGTACTTC,CASSLFGGALSYEQYF
TRBJ2-2,TRBV2,NA,14,TRBD1,TGTGCCAGCGACAGGGGAACGACCACCGGGGAGCTGTTTTTT,CASDRGTTTGELFF
TRBJ2-7,TRBV18,NA,14,NA,TGTGCCAGCTCACCTGGACTGAATCACTACGAGCAGTACTTC,CASSPGLNHYEQYF
TRBJ1-1,TRBV18,NA,18,TRBD1,TGTGCCAGCTCACCCGGTCCGTGGACAGGGAAGAATTTCGCTGAAGCTTTCTTT,CASSPGPWTGKNFAEAFF
TRBJ1-5,TRBV11-1,NA,13,NA,TGTGCCAGCGGGCGAGGACTCAATCAGCCCCAGCATTTT,CASGRGLNQPQHF
TRBJ2-3,TRBV6-1,NA,17,NA,TGTGCCAGCAGTGGCTCTATCGGGTGGATCGCCACAGATACGCAGTATTTT,CASSGSIGWIATDTQYF
TRBJ1-5,TRBV2,once,15,NA,TGTGCCAGCAGGGGCGGACAGCATCACAATCAGCCCCAGCATTTT,CASRGGQHHNQPQHF
TRBJ1-1,TRBV9,NA,15,TRBD1,TGTGCCAGCAGCGTAGGACAGGGTAGGGACACTGAAGCTTTCTTT,CASSVGQGRDTEAFF
TRBJ2-2,TRBV5-1,NA,13,NA,TGCGCCAGCAGCTCTGGAGGGGCCGGGGAGCTGTTTTTT,CASSSGGAGELFF
TRBJ2-1,TRBV15,once,17,TRBD2,TGTGCCACCAGCAGTATCGGCCTAGCGGCAAAGGGCAATGAGCAGTTCTTC,CATSSIGLAAKGNEQFF
TRBJ2-7,TRBV6-5,few,14,TRBD2,TGTGCCAGCAGCTGGACTAGCGGGAGCTACGAGCAGTACTTC,CASSWTSGSYEQYF
TRBJ2-1,TRBV7-3,NA,12,TRBD1,TGTGCCAGCAGCCGACAGGGGCATGAGCAGTTCTTC,CASSRQGHEQFF
TRBJ2-3,TRBV21-1,once,20,NA,TGTGCCAGCAGCAAAGCGCAAGAGCGGCCGGGGCGGGCTTCGGGAGATACGCAGTATTTT,CASSKAQERPGRASGDTQYF
TRBJ2-7,TRBV2,NA,13,NA,TGTGCCAGCAGTCCGGGACAATCCTACGAGCAGTACTTC,CASSPGQSYEQYF
TRBJ2-2,TRBV5-1,NA,16,NA,TGCGCCAGCAGCCGGAGGGAACGACTGAACACCGGGGAGCTGTTTTTT,CASSRRERLNTGELFF
TRBJ2-7,TRBV28,NA,15,NA,TGTGCCAGCAGTTCATCGGGACTGAGCTCCTACGAGCAGTACTTC,CASSSSGLSSYEQYF
TRBJ2-2,TRBV7-2,NA,16,NA,TGTGCCAGCACCCTTAGAATGTCGGCGAACACCGGGGAGCTGTTTTTT,CASTLRMSANTGELFF
TRBJ1-2,TRBV6-5,NA,15,NA,TGTGCCAGCAGTTCCCTCCACCGAGACACCTATGGCTACACCTTC,CASSSLHRDTYGYTF
TRBJ1-4,TRBV19,few,8,NA,TGTGCCAGTAGAAAACTGTTTTTT,CASRKLFF
TRBJ2-7,TRBV27,once,14,NA,TGTGCCAGCAGTTTATCTAGAGGAAATAGCGAGCAGTACTTC,CASSLSRGNSEQYF
TRBJ1-1,TRBV19,NA,15,NA,TGTGCCAGTAGTATGAGGCAGGGATTGAACACTGAAGCTTTCTTT,CASSMRQGLNTEAFF
TRBJ2-5,TRBV5-1,NA,14,NA,TGCGCCAGCAGCTTGGGTGGGGCCCAAGAGACCCAGTACTTC,CASSLGGAQETQYF
TRBJ1-2,TRBV30,NA,14,TRBD1,TGTGCCTGGAGCTTAGGGGGCGACCTCTATGGCTACACCTTC,CAWSLGGDLYGYTF
TRBJ2-7,TRBV15,NA,15,NA,TGTGCCACCAGCAATAACTTTGGGGCCTCCTACGAGCAGTACTTC,CATSNNFGASYEQYF
TRBJ1-1,TRBV7-6,once,13,TRBD1,TGTGCCAGCAGCTCCGGGACAGGCACTGAAGCTTTCTTT,CASSSGTGTEAFF
TRBJ2-1,TRBV19,NA,16,TRBD2,TGTGCCAGTAGTATTAGCCGGCTAGCGGGGGACAATGAGCAGTTCTTC,CASSISRLAGDNEQFF
TRBJ1-1,TRBV19,NA,12,TRBD1,TGTGCCAGTAGTCACAGGGGGGCTGAAGCTTTCTTT,CASSHRGAEAFF
TRBJ1-2,TRBV29-1,NA,13,NA,TGCAGCGTTGAGTGGCCGGGGAACTATGGCTACACCTTC,CSVEWPGNYGYTF
TRBJ2-7,TRBV15,NA,17,TRBD2,TGTGCCACCAGCAGAGGGACACTAGCGGGAATTTCCTACGAGCAGTACTTC,CATSRGTLAGISYEQYF
TRBJ2-4,TRBV27,once,14,TRBD2,TGTGCCAGCAGTTCCGGGACTAGCGGTAACATTCAGTACTTC,CASSSGTSGNIQYF
TRBJ2-5,TRBV4-1,NA,14,TRBD2,TGCGCCAGCAGCCAATACACTAGCGATGAGACCCAGTACTTC,CASSQYTSDETQYF
TRBJ2-3,TRBV4-1,once,18,NA,TGCGCCAGCAGCCAAAGTGCTTTCCCCACTCCTAGCACAGATACGCAGTATTTT,CASSQSAFPTPSTDTQYF
TRBJ2-5,TRBV7-9,NA,15,TRBD2,TGTGCCAGCAGCTCCCTGGGACTAATTTCGGAGACCCAGTACTTC,CASSSLGLISETQYF
TRBJ2-7,TRBV2,NA,13,NA,TGTGCCAGCAGTGTCAGGGGTCCCTACGAGCAGTACTTC,CASSVRGPYEQYF
TRBJ2-1,TRBV2,NA,16,TRBD1,TGTGCCAGCGGCTCCGGTGGACAGGGGAACAGGAATGAGCAGTTCTTC,CASGSGGQGNRNEQFF
TRBJ2-7,TRBV7-6,NA,13,NA,TGTGCCAGCAGCTCTTTCCCATTATACGAGCAGTACTTC,CASSSFPLYEQYF
TRBJ2-5,TRBV30,NA,12,NA,TGTGCCTGGGCCGTGGGGGAGGAGACCCAGTACTTC,CAWAVGEETQYF